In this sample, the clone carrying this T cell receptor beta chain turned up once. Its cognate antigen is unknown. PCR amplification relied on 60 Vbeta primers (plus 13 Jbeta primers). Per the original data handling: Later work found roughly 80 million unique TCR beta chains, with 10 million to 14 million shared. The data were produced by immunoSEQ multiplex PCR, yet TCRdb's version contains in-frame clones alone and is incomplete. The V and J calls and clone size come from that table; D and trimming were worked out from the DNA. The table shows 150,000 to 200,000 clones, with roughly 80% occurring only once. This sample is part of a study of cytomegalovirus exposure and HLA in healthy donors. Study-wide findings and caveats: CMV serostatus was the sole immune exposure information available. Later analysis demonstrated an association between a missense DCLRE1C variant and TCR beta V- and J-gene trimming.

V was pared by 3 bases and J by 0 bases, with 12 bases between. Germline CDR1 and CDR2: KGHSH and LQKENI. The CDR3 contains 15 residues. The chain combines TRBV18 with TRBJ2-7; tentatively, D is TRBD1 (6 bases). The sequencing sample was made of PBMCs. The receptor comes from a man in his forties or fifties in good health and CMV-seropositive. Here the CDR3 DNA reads TGTGCCAGCTCACCTCCCGGACAGAGCTCCTACGAGCAGTACTTC. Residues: CASSPPGQSSYEQYF.